The 18 T cell receptor beta chains listed next were all sequenced from one sample in a study of cytomegalovirus exposure and HLA in healthy donors. Sequenced by immunoSEQ multiplex PCR; TCRdb stores in-frame clones only, minus some. The table includes tens of thousands of clones, over 85% detected once. The specimen sequenced was PBMCs. These receptors were obtained from a woman in her thirties in good health and CMV-seronegative.

The J gene is TRBJ1-1, the V gene TRBV30; 11 bases align to TRBD1. Germline CDR1 GTSNPN, CDR2 SVGIG (reference sequence). V shed 8 bases and J 5 bases; nucleotides not matched to a gene: 7. The CDR3 runs 13 residues. Here the CDR3 reads CAGQGARRTEAFF. CDR3 DNA: TGTGCCGGACAGGGGGCGCGTAGAACTGAAGCTTTCTTT.

This clone was observed a few times. This chain joins TRBV5-4 and TRBJ1-2, with D possibly TRBD1 on 6 matching bases. V lost 3 bases, J lost 0 bases, and 15 bases lay in between. The length of the CDR3 is 16 residues. The germline gives CDR1 SGHNT, CDR2 YYREEE (reference sequence). CDR3 coding DNA: TGTGCCAGCAGCTGGGACACAGGGTCAGCTAACTATGGCTACACCTTC. It is translated as CASSWDTGSANYGYTF.

CDR3 coding DNA: TGTGCCAGCTCACCTGGGACTAGCGGCTACGAGCAGTACTTC. This translates into CASSPGTSGYEQYF. The rearrangement uses TRBV18 and TRBJ2-7; 11 positions agree with TRBD2. The germline V gene encodes CDR1 KGHSH and CDR2 LQKENI. J lost 3 bases, V lost 3 bases, and 1 base had no gene match. The CDR3 has 14 amino acids.

With respect to this clone: An end of the junction differs from the germline gene, which may be a read error. The chain carries TRBV7-7 and TRBJ2-5; 9 bases agree with TRBD1. From germline, CDR1 is SSHAT and CDR2 FNYEAQ (reference sequence). This CDR3 comprises 13 residues. The CDR3 reads CASTPQGAETQYF. The CDR3 region has the DNA TGTGCTAGCACCCCACAGGGGGCGGAGACCCAGTACTTC.

The chain couples TRBV7-3 to TRBJ2-2; the match to TRBD2 covers 7 bases. Germline V lookup: CDR1 SGHTA, CDR2 FQGTGA. Trimming cost V 5 bases and J 5 bases; bases outside gene matches: 14. The CDR3 is 17 amino acids. The CDR3 region is CASSDPRDLGGTGELFF. The CDR3 DNA is TGTGCCAGCAGCGACCCTCGGGACCTCGGGGGGACCGGGGAGCTGTTTTTT. Complete variable domain (other parts from reference TRBV7-3 and TRBJ2-2): GAGVSQTPSNKVTEKGKYVELRCDPISGHTALYWYRQSLGQGPEFLIYFQGTGAADDSGLPNDRFFAVRPEGSVSTLKIQRTERGDSAVYLCASSDPRDLGGTGELFFGEGSRLTVL.

The chain employs TRBV28 and TRBJ1-3, with a weak D call TRBD1 (6 bases). The CDR3 contains 15 residues. Germline V gene data show CDR1 as MDHEN and CDR2 as SYDVKM. V dropped 0 bases and J dropped 3 bases, with 9 bases sitting between them. This CDR3 is CASSLWDSIGNTIYF. CDR3 nucleotides: TGTGCCAGCAGTTTATGGGACAGCATTGGAAACACCATATATTTT.

The J gene is TRBJ1-5, the V gene TRBV27; tentatively, D is TRBD1 (5 bases). Germline CDR1 MNHEY, CDR2 SMNVEV (reference sequence). The CDR3 extends over 15 amino acids. The ends were cut back, 6 bases at V and 2 bases at J, with 14 bases in the middle. CDR3 amino acids: CASSPFGAGNQPQHF. The CDR3 nucleotides are TGTGCCAGCAGCCCCTTTGGGGCAGGCAATCAGCCCCAGCATTTT.

The chain has TRBV11-2 and TRBJ2-1; 12 positions agree with TRBD2. Germline V gene data show CDR1 as SGHAT and CDR2 as FQNNGV. The CDR3 is made up of 16 amino acids. V lost 5 bases to trimming and J lost 6 bases; unmatched junction nucleotides: 8. CDR3 in DNA: TGTGCCAGCAGCCTACAGGGACTAGCGGGTAGCAATGAGCAGTTCTTC. This sequence encodes CASSLQGLAGSNEQFF. The variable domain in full, completed from reference TRBV11-2 and TRBJ2-1, reads EAGVAQSPRYKIIEKRQSVAFWCNPISGHATLYWYQQILGQGPKLLIQFQNNGVVDDSQLPKDRFSAERLKGVDSTLKIQPAKLEDSAVYLCASSLQGLAGSNEQFFGPGTRLTVL.

The chain is built from TRBV19 and TRBJ1-5; no clear D gene. Germline CDR1 reads LNHDA; CDR2 reads SQIVND (reference sequence). The V and J ends lost 3 bases and 4 bases respectively, with 13 bases between them. The CDR3 has 15 residues. CDR3 in amino acids: CASSMEEYRNQPQHF. The CDR3 DNA follows: TGTGCCAGTAGTATGGAAGAGTACAGAAATCAGCCCCAGCATTTT.

This clone was seen a single time. This chain uses TRBV6-5 with TRBJ1-1; 10 bases fit TRBD1. Trimming cost V 8 bases and J 6 bases; bases outside gene matches: 12. Germline-derived CDR1 and CDR2 are MNHEY and SVGAGI. The CDR3 contains 15 residues. The CDR3: CASRSKGTGEPEAFF. Written as DNA, the CDR3 is TGTGCCAGCCGCAGCAAGGGGACAGGGGAACCTGAAGCTTTCTTT.

This chain uses TRBV19 with TRBJ1-2; TRBD1 might be the D (6 bases). Trimming removed 3 bases from V and 2 bases from J, with 16 bases in between. This CDR3 is 16 amino acids long. Per germline, CDR1 LNHDA and CDR2 SQIVND (reference sequence). The CDR3 DNA is TGTGCCAGTAGTATCAACCCCAGGGGCGTAAACTATGGCTACACCTTC. This encodes CASSINPRGVNYGYTF. Full variable domain (missing parts from reference TRBV19 and TRBJ1-2): DGGITQSPKYLFRKEGQNVTLSCEQNLNHDAMYWYRQDPGQGLRLIYYSQIVNDFQKGDIAEGYSVSREKKESFPLTVTSAQKNPTAFYLCASSINPRGVNYGYTFGSGTRLTVV.

The V and J genes are TRBV4-3 and TRBJ1-2, with a possible D match to TRBD1 (6 bases). The CDR3 totals 17 residues. Germline-derived CDR1 and CDR2 are LGHNA and YSLEER. V lost 0 bases and J lost 3, with 17 bases in between. The CDR3 nucleotides read TGCGCCAGCAGCCAAGATGAGGGTACAGGGTTCGACTATGGCTACACCTTC. Translating gives CASSQDEGTGFDYGYTF.

This sequence joins TRBV30 and TRBJ2-2, with TRBD1 matching 7 bases. This CDR3 contains 15 residues. CDR1 and CDR2 (germline): GTSNPN, SVGIG (reference sequence). J gave up 4 bases and V 0 bases, and 5 bases lay outside the gene matches. For the CDR3, the DNA is TGTGCCTGGAGTGTAGACAGGGTGGGCACCGGGGAGCTGTTTTTT. Translated: CAWSVDRVGTGELFF.

This chain uses TRBV7-3 with TRBJ2-1; D may be TRBD2 (6 bases). The CDR3 sequence is 13 residues long. The V end lost 3 bases, the J end lost 7 bases, and 10 bases lay between the germline ends. Germline V gene lookup returns CDR1 SGHTA and CDR2 FQGTGA. Here the CDR3 DNA reads TGTGCCAGCAGCTTGGGACTCACTAATGAGCAGTTCTTC. Translated: CASSLGLTNEQFF. The whole variable domain, remainder taken from reference TRBV7-3 and TRBJ2-1, is GAGVSQTPSNKVTEKGKYVELRCDPISGHTALYWYRQSLGQGPEFLIYFQGTGAADDSGLPNDRFFAVRPEGSVSTLKIQRTERGDSAVYLCASSLGLTNEQFFGPGTRLTVL.

The chain employs TRBV29-1 and TRBJ1-5, with a tentative D call TRBD1 (6 bases). V lost 6 bases, J lost 1 base, and 16 bases lay in between. The CDR3 has 15 amino acids. Germline CDR1 reads SQVTM; CDR2 reads ANQGSEA. The CDR3 loop is CSVLEGTTSNQPQHF. For the CDR3, the DNA is TGCAGCGTCTTAGAAGGGACAACGAGCAATCAGCCCCAGCATTTT.

V gene TRBV28 combines with J gene TRBJ2-2; 10 bases align to TRBD1. Germline V gene data show CDR1 as MDHEN and CDR2 as SYDVKM. Trimming took 7 bases from V and 1 from J; bases not matched to a gene: 3. This CDR3 is 15 amino acids long. CDR3 region: CASKTGGENTGELFF. Here the CDR3 DNA reads TGTGCCAGCAAGACAGGGGGCGAGAACACCGGGGAGCTGTTTTTT.

This chain connects TRBV6-1 to TRBJ1-1, with D perhaps TRBD1 (6 bases). There are 16 residues in the CDR3. Germline CDR1 is MNHNS and CDR2 is SASEGT. Between the trimmed V and J ends, which lost 1 base and 1 base, there was a span of 13 bases. The CDR3 sequence: CASSEGRGYENTEAFF. The CDR3, as DNA: TGTGCCAGCAGTGAAGGAAGGGGGTATGAGAACACTGAAGCTTTCTTT.

The J gene is TRBJ1-2, the V gene TRBV7-9, with 10 bases aligning to TRBD1. Germline assignment: CDR1 SEHNR and CDR2 FQNEAQ (reference sequence). The V segment lost 5 bases and the J segment 3 bases; nucleotides outside the gene matches: 9. The CDR3 loop spans 16 amino acids. CDR3 nucleotides: TGTGCCAGCAGCCCCCGGTGGACAGGGGGAGACTATGGCTACACCTTC. It codes for CASSPRWTGGDYGYTF.